The 29 T cell receptor beta chains presented below share a single source sample, sequenced in a study of T-cell memory formation after mild COVID-19. TCRdb ran MiXCR on the 5' RACE reads and lists one entry per CDR3 protein. The profile shows 350,000 or so distinct CDR3 sequences, around 20% of them singletons. Sample: PBMCs or a T cell subset sorted from them (not recorded which). These receptors all come from a man between 18 and 35 years old who had mild COVID-19 (a few samples of this study predate the infection). Cell type and time point are not known.

The V gene is TRBV14, the J gene TRBJ1-1; D gene uncertain. The germline V and J ends were trimmed by 0 bases and 7 bases, with 12 bases remaining between them. Germline V lookup: CDR1 SGHDN, CDR2 FVKESK. This CDR3 has 14 residues. This CDR3 is CASSQEWGSVEAFF. The CDR3, as DNA: TGTGCCAGCAGCCAAGAATGGGGTTCCGTTGAAGCTTTCTTT.

The CDR3 here is CASSLDRGWEENTEAFF. The CDR3 DNA reads TGTGCCAGCAGCCTGGACAGGGGCTGGGAGGAGAACACTGAAGCTTTCTTT. The rearrangement links TRBV7-9 to TRBJ1-1; TRBD1 agrees at 9 bases. V lost 5 bases, J lost 1 base, and 11 bases stayed unmatched. This CDR3 is built from 17 residues. Per germline, CDR1 SEHNR and CDR2 FQNEAQ (reference sequence).

This clonotype was detected only a few times. The chain joins TRBV5-1 to TRBJ1-2; D unclear. V gave up 3 bases and J gave up 2 bases, with 11 bases separating them. Germline loops: CDR1 SGHRS, CDR2 YFSETQ. The CDR3 consists of 14 residues. In DNA form, the CDR3 reads TGCGCCAGCAGCTCGGGCCCGGGCAACTATGGCTACACCTTC. Residues: CASSSGPGNYGYTF.

This clonotype was counted a few times. The V gene is TRBV7-8, the J gene TRBJ1-5; D is undetermined. Germline V gives CDR1 SGHVS, CDR2 FQNEAQ. The CDR3 length is 17 residues. Deletions cut 4 bases from V and 4 bases from J, with 20 bases between. CDR3 in amino acids: CASSSTPDGRGNQPQHF. The DNA of the CDR3 is TGTGCCAGCAGCTCCACCCCAGATGGCCGTGGGAATCAGCCCCAGCATTTT.

The rearrangement uses TRBV12-3 or TRBV12-4 and TRBJ2-1; the D gene could be TRBD1 or TRBD2 (5 bases each). V was pared by 5 bases and J by 14 bases, with 19 bases between. The CDR3 is made up of 13 amino acids. This CDR3 reads CASSQTRGLREFF. In DNA form, the CDR3 reads TGTGCCAGCAGTCAAACCCGGGGCCTGAGGGAGTTCTTC.

The chain employs TRBV12-3 or TRBV12-4 and TRBJ2-7; maybe TRBD1 (5 bases). The V gene lost 6 bases and the J gene lost 2 bases, with 11 bases spanning the gap. The CDR3 contains 13 residues. Here the CDR3 DNA reads TGTGCCAGCAGCGCGACAGAAACCTACGAGCAGTACTTC. Its protein is CASSATETYEQYF.

This clonotype has only a few counts. The CDR3 DNA is TGCGCCAGCAGCCAAGATTCCGGACAGGGGGCGGTAAACACTGAAGCTTTCTTT. It translates to CASSQDSGQGAVNTEAFF. The genes are TRBV4-1 and TRBJ1-1; 11 nucleotides align to TRBD1. The CDR3 is 18 residues long. V gave up 0 bases and J gave up 2 bases; unmatched junction bases: 8. CDR1 MGHRA and CDR2 YSYEKL come from the germline V gene.

The rearrangement links TRBV4-3 to TRBJ1-1; D unresolved. The V gene lost 1 base and the J gene lost 1 base, with 4 bases spanning the gap. The germline V gene has CDR1 LGHNA and CDR2 YSLEER. The CDR3 runs to 13 residues. CDR3 coding DNA: TGCGCCAGCAGCCAAGGATGGAACACTGAAGCTTTCTTT. This sequence encodes CASSQGWNTEAFF.

This clonotype came up a few times. The genes are TRBV7-9 and TRBJ1-1; D uncertain. The CDR3 runs to 14 residues. Trimming took 3 bases from V and 1 from J, leaving 9 bases between them. Germline assignment: CDR1 SEHNR and CDR2 FQNEAQ (reference sequence). CDR3 amino acids: CASSFPRQNTEAFF. CDR3 coding DNA: TGTGCCAGCAGCTTTCCAAGGCAGAACACTGAAGCTTTCTTT.

This rearrangement joins TRBV7-3 to TRBJ2-3, with D possibly TRBD1 on 5 matching bases. This CDR3 spans 17 amino acids. Trimming took off 2 bases at V and 2 bases at J, with 17 bases between the two ends. Germline V gene sequence: CDR1 SGHTA, CDR2 FQGTGA. The CDR3 reads CASSLVPRATSTDTQYF. The CDR3 DNA reads as TGTGCCAGCAGCTTAGTTCCCAGGGCGACGTCCACAGATACGCAGTATTTT.

The V and J genes are TRBV12-3 or TRBV12-4 and TRBJ1-1, with D possibly being TRBD1 (5 bases). V was trimmed by 6 bases and J by 4 bases, leaving 12 bases between them. This CDR3 has 13 residues. The CDR3 DNA reads TGTGCCAGCAGCCACCGGGGGGGCACTGAAGCTTTCTTT. Its protein is CASSHRGGTEAFF.

This clonotype was found a few times. This sequence joins TRBV7-8 and TRBJ2-1; 9 nucleotides match TRBD2. V gave up 1 base and J gave up 8 bases; unmatched junction bases: 9. This CDR3 has 16 residues. Germline loops: CDR1 SGHVS, CDR2 FQNEAQ. The CDR3 sequence: CASSLGIAGAGYEQFF. The CDR3, as DNA: TGTGCCAGCAGCTTAGGAATAGCGGGGGCGGGATATGAGCAGTTCTTC.

V is TRBV4-1 and J is TRBJ2-3; the D gene is possibly TRBD2 (6 bases). Trimming left V 4 bases short and J 3 bases short, with 11 bases between. The germline V gene encodes CDR1 MGHRA and CDR2 YSYEKL. The CDR3 spans 14 residues. The CDR3 is CASSPWGETDTQYF. The CDR3 region has the DNA TGCGCCAGCAGCCCCTGGGGGGAGACAGATACGCAGTATTTT.

This clonotype has ten or more counts. The V and J genes are TRBV5-1 and TRBJ1-5; 9 bases match TRBD1. The CDR3 has 14 amino acids. V lost 3 bases to trimming and J lost 7 bases; unmatched junction nucleotides: 5. Germline V gene sequence: CDR1 SGHRS, CDR2 YFSETQ. The CDR3 nucleotides read TGCGCCAGCAGCTCGGGACAGGGAGGGCAGCCCCAGCATTTT. The encoded protein is CASSSGQGGQPQHF.

The rearrangement links TRBV9 to TRBJ2-5; D may be TRBD1 (6 bases). The germline V gene encodes CDR1 SGDLS and CDR2 YYNGEE. This CDR3 contains 12 residues. Trimming cost V 4 bases and J 7 bases, with 11 bases left between them. The DNA for the CDR3 is TGTGCCAGCAGCAAGGGGGAAGGGACCCAGTACTTC. Translating it yields CASSKGEGTQYF. The full variable domain, in which reference TRBV9 and TRBJ2-5 provide the parts outside the CDR3, is DSGVTQTPKHLITATGQRVTLRCSPRSGDLSVYWYQQSLDQGLQFLIQYYNGEERAKGNILERFSAQQFPDLHSELNLSSLELGDSALYFCASSKGEGTQYFGPGTRLLVL.

This chain uses TRBV15 with TRBJ1-1; 10 positions agree with TRBD1. Germline loops: CDR1 LNHNV, CDR2 YYDKDF (reference sequence). The CDR3 is 14 residues long. The V segment lost 5 bases and the J segment 1 base; nucleotides outside the gene matches: 1. The DNA of the CDR3 is TGTGCCACCAGCCGGGACAGGGGGAACACTGAAGCTTTCTTT. This sequence encodes CATSRDRGNTEAFF.

As DNA, the CDR3 is TGCGCCAGCAGCTTAAATCAGGGGCGCCGCGCTTTCTTT. Protein product: CASSLNQGRRAFF. The chain uses TRBV5-1 and TRBJ1-1, with D perhaps matching TRBD1 (6 bases). The CDR3 spans 13 residues. Germline V gene lookup returns CDR1 SGHRS and CDR2 YFSETQ. Trimming removed 2 bases at V and 11 bases at J, with 16 bases between.

The chain carries TRBV7-8 and TRBJ1-2, with TRBD1 matching 10 bases. Germline V gene sequence: CDR1 SGHVS, CDR2 FQNEAQ. The V gene end was trimmed by 8 bases and the J gene end by 8 bases; junction bases not matched to a gene: 14. The CDR3 is made up of 15 amino acids. The CDR3: CASWSSGQGQSGYTF. CDR3 coding DNA: TGTGCCAGCTGGAGTTCGGGACAGGGGCAGTCGGGCTACACCTTC.

V gene TRBV10-3 combines with J gene TRBJ2-7; 11 positions agree with TRBD2. Germline assignment: CDR1 ENHRY and CDR2 SYGVKD. Trimming removed 6 bases from V and 2 bases from J; junction bases left unmatched: 6. This CDR3 spans 15 amino acids. The CDR3 reads CAISASGGPPYEQYF. The CDR3 region has the DNA TGTGCCATCAGCGCTAGCGGGGGGCCACCCTACGAGCAGTACTTC.

The rearrangement uses TRBV7-9 and TRBJ2-3; TRBD1 agrees at 7 bases. CDR1 is SEHNR, CDR2 FQNEAQ, per germline (reference sequence). The CDR3 has 14 amino acids. V lost 5 bases to trimming and J lost 4 bases; unmatched junction nucleotides: 6. The CDR3 loop is CASSRRQGPDTQYF. CDR3 bases: TGTGCCAGCAGCCGTAGACAGGGTCCAGATACGCAGTATTTT.

This clonotype occurred once. The chain couples TRBV28 to TRBJ1-5, with D tentatively TRBD1 (6 bases). Deletions cut 3 bases from V and 2 bases from J, with 17 bases between. The CDR3 is 17 residues long. CDR1 and CDR2 from the germline V gene are MDHEN and SYDVKM. CDR3: CASSFGQGIKRNQPQHF. The DNA for the CDR3 is TGTGCCAGCAGTTTTGGGCAGGGGATCAAACGCAATCAGCCCCAGCATTTT.

This chain uses TRBV30 with TRBJ2-3; no reliable D call. V dropped 2 bases and J dropped 5 bases, with 2 bases sitting between them. This CDR3 spans 10 amino acids. The germline gives CDR1 GTSNPN, CDR2 SVGIG (reference sequence). CDR3 amino acids: CAWSQDTQYF. DNA of the CDR3: TGTGCCTGGAGTCAAGATACGCAGTATTTT.

The chain is built from TRBV4-3 and TRBJ2-3; 7 nucleotides line up with TRBD2. There are 17 residues in the CDR3. J was trimmed by 2 bases and V by 1 base; bases with no gene match: 9. Germline CDR1 and CDR2: LGHNA and YSLEER. The CDR3 is CASSQVAGLTVTDTQYF. The CDR3 coding sequence is TGCGCCAGCAGCCAAGTGGCGGGACTAACGGTCACAGATACGCAGTATTTT.

Within the sample, this clonotype is medium-sized. The chain carries TRBV3-1 and TRBJ2-3; 7 bases are a match to TRBD2. J lost 2 bases, V lost 5 bases, and 16 bases had no gene match. Germline values: CDR1 LGHDT, CDR2 YNNKEL (reference sequence). This CDR3 is 18 amino acids long. The CDR3 is CASSGFGGEGSPTDTQYF. CDR3 sequence (DNA): TGTGCCAGCAGCGGGTTTGGTGGGGAGGGATCACCCACAGATACGCAGTATTTT.

The genes are TRBV20-1 and TRBJ2-3; TRBD2 matches at 10 bases. Germline assignment: CDR1 DFQATT and CDR2 SNEGSKA (reference sequence). The CDR3 totals 15 residues. With V trimmed by 0 bases and J by 6 bases, 6 bases remained unmatched. The CDR3 protein is CSARDPAGGDDTQYF. The CDR3 nucleotides read TGCAGTGCTAGAGATCCAGCGGGGGGGGATGATACGCAGTATTTT.

This rearrangement joins TRBV20-1 to TRBJ2-7, with TRBD1 matching over 9 bases. V was pared by 5 bases and J by 9 bases, with 14 bases of the junction left unmatched. In germline, CDR1 is DFQATT, CDR2 SNEGSKA (reference sequence). The CDR3 is 14 amino acids. The DNA for the CDR3 is TGCAGTGCTTCCCGGGACAGGGTCTACGAGAGGCAGTACGTC. This sequence encodes CSASRDRVYERQYV.

This sequence joins TRBV18 and TRBJ2-6, with D possibly matching TRBD1 (6 bases). The germline V gene encodes CDR1 KGHSH and CDR2 LQKENI. The CDR3 totals 16 residues. With 1 base removed from V and 2 bases from J, the gap between germline ends came to 9 bases. CDR3: CASSPQGEAGANVLTF. DNA of the CDR3: TGTGCCAGCTCACCACAGGGGGAAGCTGGGGCCAACGTCCTGACTTTC.

There are a few counts of this clonotype. This chain uses TRBV12-3 or TRBV12-4 with TRBJ2-5; D call uncertain. V was cut by 1 base and J by 5 bases, with 17 bases left in between. The CDR3 is made up of 16 amino acids. CDR3 region: CASSLEPNRLDETQYF. CDR3 coding DNA: TGTGCCAGCAGTTTAGAACCCAATCGGCTGGACGAGACCCAGTACTTC.

The gene calls are TRBV11-2 and TRBJ1-1; D possibly corresponds to TRBD1 (5 bases). Germline V gene lookup returns CDR1 SGHAT and CDR2 FQNNGV. V was clipped by 5 bases and J by 3 bases, with 16 bases between them. The CDR3 has 15 amino acids. The CDR3: CASSANQGMDTEAFF. The CDR3 bases are TGTGCCAGCAGCGCAAATCAGGGAATGGACACTGAAGCTTTCTTT.